Sequencing of this T cell receptor beta chain was carried out in a study of T-cell memory formation after mild COVID-19. MiXCR, run by TCRdb on the 5' RACE reads, gives a single entry per CDR3 protein. The sample records about 320,000 distinct CDR3 sequences, 14% being singletons. Study-wide results and caveats: Largely, contracting CD4+ clones fell within CM and EM, and contracting CD8+ clones within EMRA. Nothing confirmed that second-wave clones peaking on day 37 were specific for SARS-CoV-2.

This clonotype was detected only a few times. Its antigen remains unknown. The CDR3 is 14 amino acids. Germline values: CDR1 MNHEY, CDR2 SVGAGI. V lost 8 bases, J lost 0 bases, and 11 bases lay in between. The clonotype comes from a man younger than 30 who had mild COVID-19 (a few samples of this study predate the infection). Cell type and time point are not known. The V and J genes are TRBV6-5 and TRBJ1-3; D unclear. What was sequenced was PBMCs or a T cell subset sorted from them (not recorded which). CDR3 amino acids: CASSNRFSGNTIYF. As DNA, the CDR3 is TGTGCCAGCTCGAACCGATTCTCTGGAAACACCATATATTTT.